Listed below are T cell receptor beta chains from one sample, sequenced in a study of PD-1 blockade in classical Hodgkin lymphoma. This table comes from immunoSEQ multiplex PCR, and its TCRdb copy is limited to in-frame clones, with some not included. Of about 100,000 clones in the sample, over 80% were seen once. Specimen: peripheral blood mononuclear cells (PBMCs), collected at baseline. The receptors derive from a human donor with classical Hodgkin lymphoma. Both conserved end residues are part of each CDR3. A D gene is named only where the DNA matches it firmly. Clone size is shown for a subset of rows, as once, few, many or a class of expanded clone.

v_gene	j_gene	d_gene	abundance	CDR3aa	CDR3nt
TRBV14	TRBJ1-1	.	few	CASSLAGAANTEAFF	TGTGCCAGCAGCCTCGCCGGCGCTGCGAACACTGAAGCTTTCTTT
TRBV15	TRBJ1-4	.	.	CATSIGIGREKLFF	TGTGCCACCAGCATTGGGATAGGCCGGGAAAAACTGTTTTTT
TRBV19	TRBJ2-1	.	.	CASSIVPDGFSYNEQFF	TGTGCCAGTAGTATAGTCCCGGACGGATTCTCCTACAATGAGCAGTTCTTC
TRBV6-5	TRBJ2-3	TRBD2	.	CASSYQAGVADTQYF	TGTGCCAGCAGTTATCAAGCGGGAGTAGCAGATACGCAGTATTTT
TRBV6-1	TRBJ2-1	.	.	CASSFTGSVAFF	TGTGCCAGCAGCTTTACAGGGTCCGTAGCGTTCTTC
TRBV5-8	TRBJ2-7	.	.	CASSSPGTGGEQYF	TGTGCCAGCAGCTCCCCTGGAACAGGCGGCGAGCAGTACTTC
TRBV27	TRBJ2-1	TRBD2	once	CASRSTSGPYNEQFF	TGTGCCAGCAGATCGACTAGCGGGCCTTACAATGAGCAGTTCTTC
TRBV6-6	TRBJ2-3	.	.	CASSYDGGSDTQYF	TGTGCCAGCAGTTACGATGGAGGGTCAGATACGCAGTATTTT
TRBV7-6	TRBJ2-5	.	few	CASSRDQETQYF	TGTGCCAGCAGTCGGGACCAAGAGACCCAGTACTTC
TRBV2	TRBJ2-5	.	.	CANSWGQETQYF	TGTGCCAACTCTTGGGGGCAAGAGACCCAGTACTTC
TRBV7-2	TRBJ2-7	TRBD1	.	CASSLDVGGQVHEQYF	TGTGCCAGCAGCTTAGATGTGGGGGGACAGGTCCACGAGCAGTACTTC
TRBV28	TRBJ1-2	TRBD1	.	CASSSAHYGQGIWGYTF	TGTGCCAGCAGCTCGGCACACTACGGACAGGGGATCTGGGGCTACACCTTC
TRBV27	TRBJ1-6	.	.	CASSSLGFGNSPLHF	TGTGCCAGCAGTTCCCTAGGGTTTGGCAATTCACCCCTCCACTTT
TRBV18	TRBJ1-3	.	.	CASSPRITSGNTIYF	TGTGCCAGCTCACCGAGGATAACCTCTGGAAACACCATATATTTT
TRBV19	TRBJ2-7	.	.	CASKWSDLGSYEQYF	TGTGCCAGTAAGTGGTCTGACCTGGGGTCCTACGAGCAGTACTTC
TRBV10-3	TRBJ1-3	.	.	CAISGFEGIATIYF	TGTGCCATCAGTGGGTTCGAGGGAATCGCCACCATATATTTT
TRBV6-1	TRBJ1-4	.	.	CAIRDPGGGEKLFF	TGTGCCATCCGCGATCCCGGTGGGGGGGAAAAACTGTTTTTT
TRBV6-6	TRBJ1-1	.	.	CASSFPRGTLDTEAFF	TGTGCCAGCAGTTTCCCCCGGGGAACCCTGGACACTGAAGCTTTCTTT
TRBV12-5	TRBJ1-5	TRBD1	.	CASAPRGAGNQPQHF	TGTGCTAGTGCACCCAGGGGGGCTGGCAATCAGCCCCAGCATTTT
TRBV7-9	TRBJ2-2	TRBD2	.	CASSFTGTSGSGGELFF	TGTGCCAGCAGCTTCACCGGGACTAGCGGGAGTGGCGGGGAGCTGTTTTTT